The next 2 T cell receptor beta chains were all read from a single sample in a study of blood T cells in healthy people across ages. Combining a sample-barcoded 5' primer with a J-beta primer mix, a second PCR ran for roughly 6 to 11 cycles. TCRdb used MiXCR to reprocess the 5' RACE reads, holding one entry per CDR3 protein. Of some 900,000 distinct CDR3 sequences detected, about 48% appear once; the ten largest clones hold 13%. The sample consisted of blood. The receptors come from a young man in good health.

The rearrangement uses TRBV6-1 and TRBJ2-7; 7 positions match TRBD1. V was clipped by 1 base and J by 4 bases; unmatched bases: 4. Germline V gives CDR1 MNHNS, CDR2 SASEGT. The CDR3 covers 14 residues. As DNA, the CDR3 is TGTGCCAGCAGTGAAGGGGACAGCCTTTACGAGCAGTACTTC. This encodes CASSEGDSLYEQYF.

CDR3 amino acids: CASSAPGQGDSGANVLTF. The CDR3, as DNA: TGTGCCAGCAGCGCACCGGGACAGGGTGATTCTGGGGCCAACGTCCTGACTTTC. The rearrangement links TRBV9 to TRBJ2-6, with TRBD1 matching over 9 bases. This CDR3 comprises 18 residues. Germline V gene lookup returns CDR1 SGDLS and CDR2 YYNGEE. The ends lost 3 bases at V and 1 base at J; junction bases unmatched: 8.